This T cell receptor beta chain came from a study of blood T cell repertoires in COVID-19. Germline CDR1 is GTSNPN and CDR2 is SVGIG (reference sequence). V lost 4 bases, J lost 7 bases, and 14 bases stayed unmatched. CDR3 length equals 15 residues. Only in-frame clones appear in the TCRdb table, and some are missing; sequencing was by immunoSEQ multiplex PCR. The sample has some 100,000 clones; roughly 89% are singletons. V usage is TRBV30 and J usage is TRBJ2-5, with 8 positions matching TRBD2. The sequence was obtained from a human donor with acute or convalescent COVID-19. The donor label of this sample is uncertain. Sequencing was performed on peripheral blood. CDR3 in amino acids: CAWTLAGTLSGTQYF. The CDR3 nucleotides are TGTGCCTGGACTTTAGCGGGGACTTTATCCGGGACCCAGTACTTC.